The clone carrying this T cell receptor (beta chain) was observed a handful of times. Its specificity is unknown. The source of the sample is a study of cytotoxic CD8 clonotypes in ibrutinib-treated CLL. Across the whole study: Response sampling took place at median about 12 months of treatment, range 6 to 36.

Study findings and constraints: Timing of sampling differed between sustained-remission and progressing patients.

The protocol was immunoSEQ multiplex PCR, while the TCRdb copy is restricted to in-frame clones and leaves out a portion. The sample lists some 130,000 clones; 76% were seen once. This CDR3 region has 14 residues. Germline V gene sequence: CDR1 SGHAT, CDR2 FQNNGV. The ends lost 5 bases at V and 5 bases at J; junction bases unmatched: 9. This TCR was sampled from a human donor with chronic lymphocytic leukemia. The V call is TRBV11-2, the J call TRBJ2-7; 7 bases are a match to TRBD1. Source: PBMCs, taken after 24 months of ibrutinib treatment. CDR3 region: CASSPRGFGDEQYF. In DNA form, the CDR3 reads TGTGCCAGCAGCCCCAGGGGGTTCGGGGACGAGCAGTACTTC.